The 28 T cell receptor beta chains below all came from one sample that was sequenced in a study of T cell repertoires in cytomegalovirus infection. MiXCR, applied by TCRdb to the reads, yields one record per CDR3 protein. This table holds just over 300,000 distinct CDR3 sequences, roughly 16% found once. Sample: PBMCs. These receptors were obtained from a human donor in good health (CMV status not recorded). Some clones in this sample may be carry-over from other donors' samples.

The rearrangement links TRBV19 to TRBJ2-5; 8 nucleotides line up with TRBD1. V dropped 7 bases and J dropped 1; count of bases not matched to a gene: 2. CDR1 is LNHDA and CDR2 is SQIVND in the germline V gene (reference sequence). The CDR3 consists of 13 residues. The chain's CDR3 is CASNDRGQETQYF. DNA for the CDR3: TGTGCCAGTAATGACAGGGGCCAAGAGACCCAGTACTTC.

A few counts support this clonotype. J is TRBJ2-5 and V is TRBV25-1, with 7 positions matching TRBD2. Germline V CDR1 and CDR2: MGHDK, SYGVNS. The trim removed 5 bases at V and 4 bases at J, leaving 10 bases unmatched. CDR3 length equals 15 residues. DNA of the CDR3: TGTGCCAGCAGTAGACGACTAGCCCTTTTAGAGACCCAGTACTTC. Its translation: CASSRRLALLETQYF.

This clonotype was detected a few times. The V and J genes are TRBV28 and TRBJ1-4; TRBD1 agrees at 7 bases. The CDR3 is 13 residues long. The germline gives CDR1 MDHEN, CDR2 SYDVKM. The V segment lost 6 bases and the J segment 4 bases; nucleotides outside the gene matches: 2. The CDR3 is CASRGTVNEKLFF. In DNA form, the CDR3 reads TGTGCCAGCAGGGGGACAGTTAATGAAAAACTGTTTTTT.

This clonotype was observed a handful of times. The V call is TRBV7-2, the J call TRBJ1-1; the D gene is possibly TRBD1 (5 bases). This CDR3 spans 15 amino acids. CDR1 is SGHTA and CDR2 is FQGNSA in the germline V gene. Trimming stripped 4 bases from V and 4 bases from J, with 16 bases between. The CDR3 DNA reads as TGTGCCAGCAGCTCCTCGGGGGGGAGGGGCACTGAAGCTTTCTTT. Encoded protein: CASSSSGGRGTEAFF.

As regards this clonotype: A single base separates this from a much larger clone, so it may be a read error. This chain connects TRBV25-1 to TRBJ2-5; unclear D gene. Trimming stripped 7 bases from V and 4 bases from J, with 10 bases between. Germline CDR1 is MGHDK and CDR2 is SYGVNS. The CDR3 is made up of 12 amino acids. The CDR3 region has the DNA TGTGCCAGCAATGCGTCAGGAGAGACCCAGTACTTC. As protein: CASNASGETQYF.

The chain's CDR3 is CASSRDKSKETQYF. CDR3 coding DNA: TGTGCCAGCAGTAGGGACAAAAGTAAAGAGACCCAGTACTTC. The chain carries TRBV12-3 or TRBV12-4 and TRBJ2-5; maybe TRBD1 (6 bases). The length of the CDR3 is 14 residues. V lost 5 bases, J lost 3 bases, and 13 bases lay in between.

The table lists this clonotype with a few counts. The chain recombines TRBV5-8 with TRBJ2-4, with D perhaps TRBD1 (6 bases). With 2 bases removed from V and 7 bases from J, the gap between germline ends came to 19 bases. This CDR3 has 16 residues. CDR1 SGHTS and CDR2 YDEGEE come from the germline V gene. CDR3 loop: CASSFWKTGLDNIQYF. CDR3 nucleotide sequence: TGTGCCAGCAGCTTTTGGAAAACAGGGTTAGACAACATTCAGTACTTC.

This clonotype was counted between two and nine times. The V call is TRBV4-3, the J call TRBJ1-1; D uncertain. This CDR3 contains 15 residues. V was cut by 0 bases and J by 5 bases, with 13 bases left in between. Germline loops: CDR1 LGHNA, CDR2 YSLEER. CDR3 nucleotide sequence: TGCGCCAGCAGCCAAGAGGTCGAAACGGGGACTGAAGCTTTCTTT. This sequence encodes CASSQEVETGTEAFF.

This clonotype showed up many times. This rearrangement joins TRBV7-2 to TRBJ1-3; unclear D gene. Per germline, CDR1 SGHTA and CDR2 FQGNSA. The CDR3 extends over 17 amino acids. Trimming took 1 base from V and 1 from J, leaving 14 bases between them. The CDR3 DNA sequence: TGTGCCAGCAGCTTAGTAGGCAGACACCCTTCTGGAAACACCATATATTTT. It is translated as CASSLVGRHPSGNTIYF.

V usage is TRBV20-1 and J usage is TRBJ2-1; 10 bases agree with TRBD1. CDR1 is DFQATT, CDR2 SNEGSKA, per germline (reference sequence). V shed 3 bases, J shed 4 bases, and the junction held 12 bases outside the gene matches. This CDR3 spans 17 amino acids. The CDR3 DNA reads TGCAGTGCTAGTTCCCCATCCGGGACAGGGGCATACAATGAGCAGTTCTTC. It codes for CSASSPSGTGAYNEQFF.

The chain carries TRBV4-1 and TRBJ2-7; D possibly uses TRBD1 or TRBD2 (7 bases each). The germline V gene encodes CDR1 MGHRA and CDR2 YSYEKL. V was pared by 0 bases and J by 7 bases, with 28 bases between. The CDR3 runs 19 residues. The CDR3 sequence is CASSQDTRSGTVTAWEQYF. CDR3 bases: TGCGCCAGCAGCCAAGATACGCGGAGCGGGACAGTAACTGCCTGGGAGCAGTACTTC.

J is TRBJ2-5 and V is TRBV12-3 or TRBV12-4, with D perhaps TRBD1 (5 bases). V lost 2 bases and J lost 6, with 16 bases in between. The CDR3 sequence is 15 residues long. CDR3 sequence: CASSLTVGPTQTQYF. CDR3 DNA sequence: TGTGCCAGCAGTTTAACGGTGGGGCCAACGCAGACCCAGTACTTC.

This clonotype has just a few counts. The V call is TRBV10-3, the J call TRBJ2-3, with 12 bases lining up with TRBD2. CDR3 length: 13 residues. Germline V gives CDR1 ENHRY, CDR2 SYGVKD. J was trimmed by 5 bases and V by 10 bases; bases with no gene match: 4. For the CDR3, the DNA is TGTGCCACCCGACTAGCGGGGGAAGATACGCAGTATTTT. It yields the protein CATRLAGEDTQYF.

The J gene is TRBJ2-3, the V gene TRBV20-1; TRBD2 agrees at 13 bases. Trimming at V came to 1 base and at J to 4 bases, leaving 11 bases not matched to a gene. CDR3 length: 18 residues. Germline CDR1 and CDR2: DFQATT and SNEGSKA (reference sequence). The CDR3 loop reads CSARGELAGGAGPDTQYF. The CDR3 coding sequence is TGCAGTGCTAGAGGTGAACTAGCGGGGGGGGCCGGGCCAGATACGCAGTATTTT.

V gene TRBV20-1 combines with J gene TRBJ2-1, with a possible D match to TRBD1 (5 bases). The germline V gene has CDR1 DFQATT and CDR2 SNEGSKA (reference sequence). Trimming took off 1 base at V and 7 bases at J, with 11 bases between the two ends. The CDR3 is 13 residues long. CDR3 sequence (DNA): TGCAGTGCTAGAGGGCCCCAGGGAAATGAGCAGTTCTTC. Encoded protein: CSARGPQGNEQFF.

This clonotype has a count of ten or more. The J gene is TRBJ1-3, the V gene TRBV28; 10 nucleotides align to TRBD1. The CDR3 spans 16 residues. J lost 4 bases, V lost 7 bases, and 10 bases had no gene match. The V gene's germline CDR1 is MDHEN and CDR2 SYDVKM. The CDR3 DNA sequence: TGTGCCAGCACCGCGACAGGGGGCGCGAGGGGAAACACCATATATTTT. Protein product: CASTATGGARGNTIYF.

The rearrangement joins TRBV7-9 to TRBJ1-2; a weak D match, TRBD1 (5 bases). V was clipped by 2 bases and J by 7 bases, with 11 bases between them. The CDR3 has 13 amino acids. CDR1 is SEHNR and CDR2 is FQNEAQ in the germline V gene (reference sequence). The CDR3 DNA reads as TGTGCCAGCAGCTTATCACAGGAAAGTGGCTACACCTTC. It encodes CASSLSQESGYTF.

This clonotype was found many times. This chain uses TRBV12-3 or TRBV12-4 with TRBJ1-3, with D unresolved. CDR3 length equals 14 residues. V lost 3 bases and J 5 bases, leaving 11 bases between the germline ends. The CDR3 nucleotides read TGTGCCAGCAGTTTGTTCAGGAGGCGAAACACCATATATTTT. This translates into CASSLFRRRNTIYF.

This clonotype was detected only a few times. The chain employs TRBV11-1 and TRBJ2-3; 11 bases line up with TRBD2. Germline trimming cut 4 bases from V and 2 bases from J; bases unmatched to any gene: 5. Germline lookup yields CDR1 SGHAT and CDR2 FQDESV (reference sequence). This CDR3 region has 16 residues. CDR3: CASSSLAGGDTDTQYF. DNA for the CDR3: TGTGCCAGCAGCTCGCTAGCGGGGGGAGACACAGATACGCAGTATTTT.

This clonotype was picked up a small number of times. The chain carries TRBV10-3 and TRBJ2-1; tentatively, D is TRBD1 (6 bases). CDR3 length: 16 amino acids. With 0 bases removed from V and 2 bases from J, the gap between germline ends came to 11 bases. The germline gives CDR1 ENHRY, CDR2 SYGVKD. The CDR3 loop is CAISESSQGTYNEQFF. The CDR3 DNA follows: TGTGCCATCAGTGAGTCGAGCCAGGGGACCTACAATGAGCAGTTCTTC.

This clonotype appeared many times. This chain connects TRBV7-2 to TRBJ1-2; D is ambiguous. Trimming left V 5 bases short and J 4 bases short, with 20 bases between. The germline gives CDR1 SGHTA, CDR2 FQGNSA. The CDR3 is 16 amino acids. The CDR3 DNA follows: TGTGCCAGCAGCCCAATGGCCAGGTCTCTCTCCTATGGCTACACCTTC. It yields the protein CASSPMARSLSYGYTF.

The table lists this clonotype with many counts. The chain is built from TRBV7-2 and TRBJ2-1, with 9 bases that match TRBD2. Unmatched junction bases numbered 6, after V lost 1 base and J lost 5 bases. Germline CDR1 and CDR2: SGHTA and FQGNSA. This CDR3 contains 16 residues. The CDR3 bases are TGTGCCAGCAGCTTAGAGGGACTAGCCGCCCACAATGAGCAGTTCTTC. This sequence encodes CASSLEGLAAHNEQFF.

This clonotype was recorded many times. The V gene is TRBV7-2, the J gene TRBJ1-5; TRBD1 might be the D (5 bases). The CDR3 has 14 amino acids. The ends were cut back, 6 bases at V and 0 bases at J, with 9 bases in the middle. Germline V gives CDR1 SGHTA, CDR2 FQGNSA. In DNA, the CDR3 is TGTGCCAGCAGTTGGGGGTATAGCAATCAGCCCCAGCATTTT. It is translated as CASSWGYSNQPQHF.

This clonotype was recorded at least ten times. This chain connects TRBV7-2 to TRBJ1-4; D may be TRBD1 (6 bases). The germline V and J ends were trimmed by 2 bases and 5 bases, with 12 bases remaining between them. CDR1 and CDR2 (germline): SGHTA, FQGNSA. This CDR3 contains 15 residues. CDR3 amino acids: CASSLNWDINEKLFF. The CDR3 bases are TGTGCCAGCAGCTTAAACTGGGACATCAATGAAAAACTGTTTTTT.

This clonotype was picked up a small number of times. V gene TRBV7-9 combines with J gene TRBJ2-5; D is unclear. Trimming stripped 2 bases from V and 8 bases from J, with 15 bases between. Looked up from germline, CDR1 is SEHNR and CDR2 is FQNEAQ (reference sequence). CDR3 length: 14 residues. The CDR3 region is CASSLQVSTDTQYF. CDR3 nucleotide sequence: TGTGCCAGCAGCTTACAGGTCTCGACTGACACCCAGTACTTC.

This clonotype was seen more than once but under ten times. The rearrangement links TRBV5-1 to TRBJ1-2, with D possibly matching TRBD1 (5 bases). This CDR3 has 17 amino acids. V was clipped by 0 bases and J by 0 bases, with 15 bases between them. Germline assignment: CDR1 SGHRS and CDR2 YFSETQ. The CDR3 loop is CASSLAVLQGTNYGYTF. The CDR3 DNA follows: TGCGCCAGCAGCTTGGCCGTCCTTCAGGGTACTAACTATGGCTACACCTTC.

This chain uses TRBV7-9 with TRBJ2-7; a weak D match, TRBD1 (6 bases). Trimming pared 5 bases from V and 0 bases from J, leaving 14 bases between. The CDR3 loop spans 15 amino acids. CDR1 and CDR2 (germline): SEHNR, FQNEAQ (reference sequence). The CDR3 loop reads CASSNRVRSSYEQYF. CDR3 coding DNA: TGTGCCAGCAGCAACAGGGTACGGAGCTCCTACGAGCAGTACTTC.

In this sample, this clonotype turned up many times. The chain links TRBV28 to TRBJ1-5, with D tentatively TRBD1 (5 bases). V was cut by 3 bases and J by 7 bases, with 13 bases left in between. Germline CDR1 and CDR2: MDHEN and SYDVKM. This CDR3 has 14 residues. The CDR3 sequence: CASSFGAPGQPQHF. CDR3 nucleotides: TGTGCCAGCAGTTTTGGGGCACCGGGCCAGCCCCAGCATTTT. The full variable domain, rest sourced from reference TRBV28 and TRBJ1-5, is DVKVTQSSRYLVKRTGEKVFLECVQDMDHENMFWYRQDPGLGLRLIYFSYDVKMKEKGDIPEGYSVSREKKERFSLILESASTNQTSMYLCASSFGAPGQPQHFGDGTRLSIL.